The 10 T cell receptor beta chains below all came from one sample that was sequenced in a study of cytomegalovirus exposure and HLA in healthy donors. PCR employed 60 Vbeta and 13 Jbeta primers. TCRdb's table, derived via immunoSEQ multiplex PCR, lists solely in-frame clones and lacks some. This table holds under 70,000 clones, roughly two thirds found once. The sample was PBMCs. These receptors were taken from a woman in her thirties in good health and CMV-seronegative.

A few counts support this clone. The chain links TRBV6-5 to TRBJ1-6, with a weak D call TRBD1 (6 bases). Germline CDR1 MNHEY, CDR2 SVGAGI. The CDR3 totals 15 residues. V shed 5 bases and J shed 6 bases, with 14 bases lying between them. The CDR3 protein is CASSRAGRGNSPLHF. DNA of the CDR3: TGTGCCAGCAGTCGGGCCGGCAGGGGTAATTCACCCCTCCACTTT.

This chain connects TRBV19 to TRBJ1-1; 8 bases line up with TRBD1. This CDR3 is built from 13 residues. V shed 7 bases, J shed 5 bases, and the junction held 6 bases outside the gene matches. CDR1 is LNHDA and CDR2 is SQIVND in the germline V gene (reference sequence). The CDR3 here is CASKRQGATEAFF. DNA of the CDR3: TGTGCCAGTAAACGGCAGGGGGCGACTGAAGCTTTCTTT. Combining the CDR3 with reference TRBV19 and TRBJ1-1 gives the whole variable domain DGGITQSPKYLFRKEGQNVTLSCEQNLNHDAMYWYRQDPGQGLRLIYYSQIVNDFQKGDIAEGYSVSREKKESFPLTVTSAQKNPTAFYLCASKRQGATEAFFGQGTRLTVV.

The CDR3 DNA follows: TGCGCCAGCAGCTTGGCCCTAGACCTTTACAATGAGCAGTTCTTC. Residues: CASSLALDLYNEQFF. The rearrangement joins TRBV5-1 to TRBJ2-1; no firm D call. Germline CDR1 and CDR2: SGHRS and YFSETQ. The CDR3 length is 15 residues. Trimming shortened V by 0 bases and J by 4 bases, and 11 bases separated the two germline ends.

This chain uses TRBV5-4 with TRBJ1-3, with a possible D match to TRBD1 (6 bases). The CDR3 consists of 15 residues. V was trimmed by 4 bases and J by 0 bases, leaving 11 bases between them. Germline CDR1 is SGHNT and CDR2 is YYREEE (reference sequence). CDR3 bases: TGTGCCAGCAGCGGGGGACAAAACTCTGGAAACACCATATATTTT. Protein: CASSGGQNSGNTIYF.

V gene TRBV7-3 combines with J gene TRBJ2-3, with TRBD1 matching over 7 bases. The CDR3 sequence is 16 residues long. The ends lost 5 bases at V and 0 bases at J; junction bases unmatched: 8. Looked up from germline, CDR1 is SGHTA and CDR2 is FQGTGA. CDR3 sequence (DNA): TGTGCCAGCAGCCCAATGACAGGGCGTAGCACAGATACGCAGTATTTT. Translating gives CASSPMTGRSTDTQYF.

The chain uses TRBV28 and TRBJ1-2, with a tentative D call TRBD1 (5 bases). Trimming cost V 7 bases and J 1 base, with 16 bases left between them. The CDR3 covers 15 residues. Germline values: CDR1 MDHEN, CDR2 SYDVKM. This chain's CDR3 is CASTLGRKINYGYTF. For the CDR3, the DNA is TGTGCCAGCACCTTGGGGCGGAAGATTAACTATGGCTACACCTTC.

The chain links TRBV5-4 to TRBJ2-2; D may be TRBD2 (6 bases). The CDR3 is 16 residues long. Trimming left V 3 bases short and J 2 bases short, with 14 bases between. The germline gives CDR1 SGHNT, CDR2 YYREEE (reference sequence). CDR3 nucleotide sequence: TGTGCCAGCAGCTGGGACTCCCATGGAAACACCGGGGAGCTGTTTTTT. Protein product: CASSWDSHGNTGELFF.

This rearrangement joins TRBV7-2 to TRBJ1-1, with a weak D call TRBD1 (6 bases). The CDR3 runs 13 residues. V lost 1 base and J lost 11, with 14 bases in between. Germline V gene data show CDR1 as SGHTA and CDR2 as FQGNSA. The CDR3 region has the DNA TGTGCCAGCAGCTTAGAGGGGGGGCGGGAGGCTTTCTTT. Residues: CASSLEGGREAFF.

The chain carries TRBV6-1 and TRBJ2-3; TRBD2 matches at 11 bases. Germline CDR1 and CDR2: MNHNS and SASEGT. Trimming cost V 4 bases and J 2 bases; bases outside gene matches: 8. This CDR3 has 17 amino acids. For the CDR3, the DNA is TGTGCCAGCAGTGCCTCCACTAGCGGGGGATTCACAGATACGCAGTATTTT. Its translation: CASSASTSGGFTDTQYF.

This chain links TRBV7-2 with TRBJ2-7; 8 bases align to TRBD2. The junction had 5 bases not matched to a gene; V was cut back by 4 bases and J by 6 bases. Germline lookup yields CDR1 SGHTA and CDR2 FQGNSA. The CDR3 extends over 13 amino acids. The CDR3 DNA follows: TGTGCCAGCAGCTCCCTCCGGGGGGGCGAGCAGTACTTC. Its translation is CASSSLRGGEQYF.